The rows below give T cell receptor beta chains drawn from one sample of a study of PD-1 blockade in classical Hodgkin lymphoma. Repertoires were generated with immunoSEQ multiplex PCR, while TCRdb's copy carries only in-frame clones and drops some. Of over 25,000 clones in the sample, roughly 90% were seen once. Sample: CD4+ T cells from blood. The source of these receptors is a human donor with classical Hodgkin lymphoma. CDR3s include the opening cysteine and the closing phenylalanine or tryptophan. The order of the fields is D gene, V gene, clone size, J gene, CDR3 protein, CDR3 DNA. D genes are given only for firm matches. Clone size is given for some rows only: seen once, a few or many times, or a class if the clone is expanded.

TRBD2	TRBV5-1	few	TRBJ2-7	CASSSLAGGPYEQYF	TGCGCCAGCAGCTCCCTAGCGGGAGGGCCGTACGAGCAGTACTTC
-	TRBV7-8	-	TRBJ2-1	CASSFDGGYNEQFF	TGTGCCAGCAGCTTCGATGGGGGCTACAATGAGCAGTTCTTC
TRBD1	TRBV2	-	TRBJ2-2	CASSAAGGVISAGELFF	TGTGCCAGCAGTGCGGCAGGGGGCGTAATCTCGGCCGGGGAGCTGTTTTTT
-	TRBV7-2	-	TRBJ2-7	CASSLAFYEQYF	TGTGCCAGCAGCTTAGCTTTCTACGAGCAGTACTTC
TRBD1	TRBV5-1	-	TRBJ2-2	CASSLVAGQGIPGELFF	TGCGCCAGCAGCTTGGTCGCTGGACAGGGGATCCCCGGGGAGCTGTTTTTT
TRBD2	TRBV7-2	-	TRBJ2-4	CASSSRLAGTKNIQYF	TGTGCCAGCAGCTCCCGACTAGCGGGAACCAAAAACATTCAGTACTTC
-	TRBV28	-	TRBJ1-1	CASSFLGANTEAFF	TGTGCCAGCAGTTTTTTGGGGGCGAACACTGAAGCTTTCTTT
-	TRBV5-1	-	TRBJ2-1	CASSLASGIGNEQFF	TGCGCCAGCAGCTTGGCCAGCGGTATCGGCAATGAGCAGTTCTTC
-	TRBV2	-	TRBJ1-5	CASSEVRYGGPQHF	TGTGCCAGCAGTGAAGTCCGTTACGGTGGGCCCCAGCATTTT
-	TRBV7-2	-	TRBJ1-1	CASSVGANTEAFF	TGTGCCAGCAGCGTCGGGGCGAACACTGAAGCTTTCTTT
TRBD2	TRBV29-1	-	TRBJ2-5	CSVARQAGGETQYF	TGCAGCGTTGCCCGACAGGCGGGGGGAGAGACCCAGTACTTC
-	TRBV5-1	-	TRBJ2-1	CASSSNIGQEQFF	TGCGCCAGCAGCTCGAACATCGGACAGGAGCAGTTCTTC
TRBD2	TRBV6-1	-	TRBJ2-1	CASSGRPSGSRYNEQFF	TGTGCCAGCAGTGGGAGGCCTAGCGGGAGTCGCTACAATGAGCAGTTCTTC
TRBD2	TRBV28	-	TRBJ2-7	CASSFPGLAYEQYF	TGTGCCAGCAGTTTCCCCGGACTAGCTTACGAGCAGTACTTC
TRBD2	TRBV7-6	-	TRBJ2-3	CASSLVSTGTSGGPPTDTQYF	TGTGCCAGCAGCTTAGTCTCCACCGGGACTAGCGGGGGCCCCCCCACAGATACGCAGTATTTT
-	TRBV11-2	-	TRBJ2-5	CASSIQGPETQYF	TGTGCCAGCAGCATACAGGGCCCCGAGACCCAGTACTTC
-	TRBV29-1	-	TRBJ1-4	CSVGHGGDNEKLFF	TGCAGCGTGGGACATGGAGGGGATAATGAAAAACTGTTTTTT
-	TRBV7-2	-	TRBJ1-1	CASRLGRNTEAFF	TGTGCCAGCAGATTAGGGAGGAACACTGAAGCTTTCTTT
TRBD2	TRBV5-1	-	TRBJ2-7	CASSLSSASGSPYEQYF	TGCGCCAGCAGCTTGTCTTCGGCTAGCGGGAGCCCCTACGAGCAGTACTTC
TRBD1	TRBV5-1	-	TRBJ2-7	CASSFAGTGYGGSNEQYF	TGCGCCAGCAGCTTTGCCGGGACAGGGTACGGCGGGAGTAACGAGCAGTACTTC
TRBD2	TRBV29-1	-	TRBJ2-1	CSVGTGGNNEQFF	TGCAGCGTTGGTACGGGAGGGAACAATGAGCAGTTCTTC
TRBD2	TRBV5-1	once	TRBJ2-3	CASSLEGLAGGTDTQYF	TGCGCCAGCAGCTTGGAGGGACTAGCGGGAGGCACAGATACGCAGTATTTT
TRBD1	TRBV10-3	-	TRBJ1-2	CAISEFPGQGAIGHGYTF	TGTGCCATCAGTGAGTTTCCGGGACAGGGGGCTATTGGCCATGGCTACACCTTC
-	TRBV5-4	few	TRBJ2-7	CASSPTLGTQHQRYF	TGTGCCAGCAGCCCCACGTTGGGGACTCAACATCAGCGGTACTTC
-	TRBV7-2	-	TRBJ2-5	CASTPDWQETQYF	TGTGCCAGCACCCCGGACTGGCAAGAGACCCAGTACTTC
-	TRBV28	-	TRBJ2-1	CASSRSGADNEQFF	TGTGCCAGCAGTCGTTCGGGGGCGGACAATGAGCAGTTCTTC
TRBD2	TRBV11-2	-	TRBJ2-7	CASSLLASGRFYEQYF	TGTGCCAGCAGCTTACTAGCTAGCGGGAGGTTCTACGAGCAGTACTTC
-	TRBV7-2	-	TRBJ2-1	CASSLGDSRGNEQFF	TGTGCCAGCAGCTTAGGTGACTCCCGGGGCAATGAGCAGTTCTTC
TRBD2	TRBV10-3	-	TRBJ2-2	CATSGLAENTGELFF	TGTGCCACTTCGGGACTAGCGGAAAACACCGGGGAGCTGTTTTTT
-	TRBV11-3	-	TRBJ2-2	CASSLTGELFF	TGTGCCAGCAGCTTAACCGGGGAGCTGTTTTTT
TRBD2	TRBV28	-	TRBJ2-5	CASSWGLSGDGETQYF	TGTGCCAGCAGCTGGGGGCTTAGCGGGGATGGGGAGACCCAGTACTTC
TRBD2	TRBV5-6	-	TRBJ2-3	CASSLRSGISDTQYF	TGTGCCAGCAGCCTGAGAAGCGGGATATCAGATACGCAGTATTTT
-	TRBV10-3	-	TRBJ1-1	CAISESIWAGNTEAFF	TGTGCCATCAGTGAGTCGATTTGGGCAGGGAACACTGAAGCTTTCTTT
-	TRBV28	-	TRBJ2-2	CASIPGEGPGELFF	TGTGCCAGCATCCCCGGTGAGGGTCCCGGGGAGCTGTTTTTT
-	TRBV6-5	-	TRBJ2-3	CASSYSNVRSDTQYF	TGTGCCAGCAGTTACTCGAACGTACGATCAGATACGCAGTATTTT
TRBD2	TRBV7-2	once	TRBJ2-1	CASSLASGPYNEQFF	TGTGCCAGCAGCCTCGCTAGCGGGCCCTACAATGAGCAGTTCTTC
-	TRBV15	-	TRBJ1-1	CATSRETGGTEAFF	TGTGCCACCAGCAGAGAGACGGGAGGCACTGAAGCTTTCTTT
-	TRBV28	-	TRBJ1-1	CASRQQGNAEAFF	TGTGCCAGCAGGCAACAGGGAAATGCTGAAGCTTTCTTT
TRBD2	TRBV5-1	-	TRBJ2-5	CASSLSTSGLQETQYF	TGCGCCAGCAGCTTGAGTACTAGCGGTCTCCAAGAGACCCAGTACTTC
-	TRBV12-2	-	TRBJ1-5	CASRFHCPTDVSNQPQHF	TGTGCAAGTCGCTTTCACTGCCCGACAGATGTGAGCAATCAGCCCCAGCATTTT
-	TRBV2	-	TRBJ2-3	CASKGGAGGTDTQYF	TGTGCCAGCAAGGGGGGCGCGGGAGGCACAGATACGCAGTATTTT
-	TRBV29-1	-	TRBJ2-7	CSVGGGVYEQYF	TGCAGCGTTGGAGGGGGGGTATACGAGCAGTACTTC
TRBD1	TRBV6-5	-	TRBJ2-1	CASSPGTGLTGEQFF	TGTGCCAGCAGTCCCGGGACAGGGCTAACTGGTGAGCAGTTCTTC
TRBD2	TRBV5-1	few	TRBJ2-3	CASSEGLAGGPMSTDTQYF	TGCGCCAGCAGCGAGGGACTAGCGGGAGGCCCAATGAGCACAGATACGCAGTATTTT
-	TRBV5-8	-	TRBJ1-3	CASSVQGYSGNTIYF	TGTGCCAGCAGCGTACAAGGGTACTCTGGAAACACCATATATTTT
-	TRBV9	-	TRBJ2-1	CASSPRGWGDFPYNEQFF	TGTGCCAGCAGCCCCAGGGGTTGGGGGGACTTCCCCTACAATGAGCAGTTCTTC
TRBD1	TRBV5-1	-	TRBJ1-1	CASSPSYRQGAAEAFF	TGCGCCAGCAGCCCTAGCTATCGACAGGGGGCCGCTGAAGCTTTCTTT
TRBD1	TRBV11-3	once	TRBJ2-3	CASSYGQGATDTQYF	TGTGCCAGCAGCTACGGACAGGGGGCAACAGATACGCAGTATTTT
-	TRBV29-1	-	TRBJ2-7	CSATTGGSYEQYF	TGCAGCGCTACGACAGGCGGCTCCTACGAGCAGTACTTC
TRBD2	TRBV29-1	-	TRBJ2-5	CSDKTRLAGHQETQYF	TGCAGCGACAAGACTAGGCTAGCGGGTCACCAAGAGACCCAGTACTTC
-	TRBV5-8	-	TRBJ1-1	CASTTRQNTEAFF	TGTGCCAGCACCACTCGACAGAACACTGAAGCTTTCTTT
TRBD2	TRBV27	-	TRBJ2-7	CASSSWVRGGGGYEQYF	TGTGCCAGCAGTTCCTGGGTCCGGGGGGGAGGAGGGTACGAGCAGTACTTC
-	TRBV6-1	-	TRBJ2-5	CASSVRGASAQETQYF	TGTGCCAGCAGTGTTAGAGGAGCTAGCGCCCAAGAGACCCAGTACTTC